The clone carrying this T cell receptor beta chain was detected ten times or more. This CDR3 is 15 amino acids long. J lost 8 bases, V lost 4 bases, and 13 bases had no gene match. Germline CDR1 is LNHDA and CDR2 is SQIVND (reference sequence). TCRdb re-called the PCR reads with MiXCR, one entry per CDR3 protein. Of about 630,000 distinct CDR3 sequences listed, roughly 25% are singletons. The sample originates from a study of molecular identifiers for immune sequencing clone quantification. Sorted naive CD8 T cells, roughly 19,000 to 1,100,000, were sequenced from 10%, 30% or 50% RNA. The sequence was collected from a human donor in good health. Some libraries in this study had Jurkat cell RNA spiked in. The specimen was naive CD8+ T cells from blood, with Jurkat cell RNA spiked in. Subset reported: FACS-sorted CD8+CD4-CCR7+CD45RA+ naive T cells. The rearrangement joins TRBV19 to TRBJ1-2; 7 nucleotides match TRBD1. The chain's CDR3 is CASSTRTGQPGGYTF. The CDR3 nucleotides read TGTGCCAGTAGTACTAGGACAGGACAGCCGGGCGGCTACACCTTC.